Sequencing of this TCR beta chain was carried out in a study of CD8 T cells in Susac syndrome. On the study more broadly: Patients with Susac syndrome were therapy-naive, on corticosteroids, or on intravenous immunoglobulin alone at blood draw. Study-level results: Clonal expansion was not observed in the Susac syndrome CD4+ T cell repertoires.

This CDR3 comprises 13 residues. The V and J ends lost 0 bases and 6 bases respectively, with 11 bases between them. CDR1 GTSNPN and CDR2 SVGIG come from the germline V gene (reference sequence). Under recently defined diagnostic criteria, the patients with Susac syndrome qualified as having definite or probable disease. Of note for this clonotype: Its antigen is unknown.

Reverse transcription of roughly 0.45 to 1 ug RNA was performed with random hexamers. TCRdb reprocessed the immunoSEQ multiplex PCR reads with MiXCR, giving one entry per CDR3 protein. Here the sample spans some 190,000 distinct CDR3 sequences, 94% being singletons. Sample: CD4+ T cells from PBMCs. This sequence was found in a human donor with Susac syndrome. This rearrangement joins TRBV30 to TRBJ1-2; no clear D gene. The DNA of the CDR3 is TGTGCCTGGAGTGTAGGGTGGAGGGATGGCTACACCTTC. Translated: CAWSVGWRDGYTF.